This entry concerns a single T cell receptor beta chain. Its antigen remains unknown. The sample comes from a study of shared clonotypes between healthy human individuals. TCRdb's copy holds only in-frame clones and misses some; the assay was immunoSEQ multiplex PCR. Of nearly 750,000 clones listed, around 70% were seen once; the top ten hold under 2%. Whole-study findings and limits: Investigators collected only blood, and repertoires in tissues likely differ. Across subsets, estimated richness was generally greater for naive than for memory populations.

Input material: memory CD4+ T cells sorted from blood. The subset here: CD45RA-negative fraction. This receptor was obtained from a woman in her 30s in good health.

The CDR3 reads CASSQDVDYGYTF. The CDR3 DNA follows: TGTGCCAGCAGCCAAGACGTTGACTATGGCTACACCTTC. This chain links TRBV14 with TRBJ1-2; D gene unclear. V was pared by 0 bases and J by 3 bases, with 5 bases between. The CDR3 runs to 13 residues. Germline V gene data show CDR1 as SGHDN and CDR2 as FVKESK.